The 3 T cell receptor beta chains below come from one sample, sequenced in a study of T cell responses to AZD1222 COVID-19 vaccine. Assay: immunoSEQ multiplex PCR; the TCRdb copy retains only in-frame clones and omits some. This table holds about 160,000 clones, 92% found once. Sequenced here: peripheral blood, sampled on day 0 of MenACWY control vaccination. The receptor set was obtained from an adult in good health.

The CDR3 spells CSVGGGYEQFF. In DNA, the CDR3 is TGCAGCGTTGGAGGGGGATATGAGCAGTTCTTC. This sequence joins TRBV29-1 and TRBJ2-1, with D perhaps matching TRBD1 (6 bases). Germline V gene data show CDR1 as SQVTM and CDR2 as ANQGSEA. This CDR3 is built from 11 residues. V was trimmed by 4 bases and J by 8 bases, leaving 9 bases between them.

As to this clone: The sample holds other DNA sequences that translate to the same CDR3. Written as DNA, the CDR3 is TGTGCCAGCAGACAGGGCTCCTACGAGCAGTACTTC. Its protein is CASRQGSYEQYF. The chain is built from TRBV27 and TRBJ2-7; D may be TRBD1 (6 bases). The CDR3 covers 12 residues. CDR1 MNHEY and CDR2 SMNVEV come from the germline V gene (reference sequence). V was cut by 6 bases and J by 0 bases, with 6 bases left in between.

CDR3 nucleotide sequence: TGTGCCAGCAGCTTGGTAGGTGGGGCCTCTGGGGCCAACGTCCTGACTTTC. This encodes CASSLVGGASGANVLTF. V is TRBV7-9 and J is TRBJ2-6; D might be TRBD1 (5 bases). The CDR3 is 17 amino acids. CDR1 is SEHNR and CDR2 is FQNEAQ in the germline V gene (reference sequence). V was clipped by 3 bases and J by 0 bases, with 12 bases between them.